This TCR beta chain derives from a study of T-cell memory formation after mild COVID-19. In this sample, this clonotype turned up a few times. No antigen is known for it. General study points: Nothing showed for sure that second-wave clones peaking on day 37 were SARS-CoV-2 specific. Several responding clones turned up in pre-infection memory, indicating that cross-reactive memory may have taken part. Largely, contracting CD4+ clones fell within CM and EM, and contracting CD8+ clones within EMRA. Clones that shrank (day 15 to 85) were balanced CD4/CD8, whereas later expanders leaned CD4+.

Via MiXCR, TCRdb re-called the 5' RACE reads, giving one row per CDR3 protein. The sample consists of 500,000 to 650,000 distinct CDR3 sequences, about 20% of them appearing once. Trimming pared 5 bases from V and 0 bases from J, leaving 9 bases between. The CDR3 is 14 amino acids. Input material: PBMCs or a T cell subset sorted from them (not recorded which). The chain has TRBV12-3 or TRBV12-4 and TRBJ2-3, with unresolved D. This TCR was recovered from an adult woman who had mild COVID-19 (a few samples of this study predate the infection). Cell type and time point are not known. The CDR3 protein is CASSHTRSTDTQYF. The DNA of the CDR3 is TGTGCCAGCAGTCACACAAGGAGCACAGATACGCAGTATTTT.